The rows below give T cell receptor beta chains drawn from one sample of a study of control samples from healthy donors and cancer patients. TCRdb keeps only in-frame clones here, not all; method: immunoSEQ multiplex PCR. The sample has some 140,000 clones, about 94% seen once. The sample consisted of blood. These receptors all come from a man aged 35-49 years in good health. CDR3s include the opening cysteine and the closing phenylalanine or tryptophan. Fields, in order: D gene, V gene, J gene, clone size, CDR3 DNA, CDR3 protein. D genes are given only for firm matches. Clone size is given for some rows only: seen once, a few or many times, or a class if the clone is expanded.

d_call: TRBD1
v_call: TRBV6-6
j_call: TRBJ1-2
clone_size: NA
cdr3_nt: TGTGCCAGCAGTCCCTCGACAGGGAAGGGGTATGGCTACACCTTC
cdr3_aa: CASSPSTGKGYGYTF

d_call: NA
v_call: TRBV5-8
j_call: TRBJ1-5
clone_size: once
cdr3_nt: TGTGCTACGCGGAGAGGGGACGTAGAGAATCAGCCCCAGCATTTT
cdr3_aa: CATRRGDVENQPQHF

d_call: NA
v_call: TRBV10-1
j_call: TRBJ2-3
clone_size: NA
cdr3_nt: TGCGCCAGCAGTGGGAGCTTGGATGGGCAGGATACGCAGTATTTT
cdr3_aa: CASSGSLDGQDTQYF

d_call: NA
v_call: TRBV6-5
j_call: TRBJ1-1
clone_size: NA
cdr3_nt: TGTGCCAGCAGTTACGGAGTCGAGGGCACTGAAGCTTTCTTT
cdr3_aa: CASSYGVEGTEAFF

d_call: NA
v_call: TRBV6-5
j_call: TRBJ2-3
clone_size: once
cdr3_nt: TGTGCCAGCAGTTACTCCGGGTTCGGGGGAGATACGCAGTATTTT
cdr3_aa: CASSYSGFGGDTQYF

d_call: TRBD1
v_call: TRBV3-1/TRBV3-2
j_call: TRBJ1-6
clone_size: NA
cdr3_nt: TGTGCCAGCAGCCAAGATTGGGCGGGACAGGAAAATTCACCCCTCCACTTT
cdr3_aa: CASSQDWAGQENSPLHF

d_call: NA
v_call: TRBV24-1
j_call: TRBJ1-1
clone_size: NA
cdr3_nt: TGTGCCACCAGTGGAAGAGGCACTGAAGCTTTCTTT
cdr3_aa: CATSGRGTEAFF

d_call: NA
v_call: TRBV11-2
j_call: TRBJ2-3
clone_size: once
cdr3_nt: TGTGCCAGCAGACATAGTAAGGGGGATACGCAGTATTTT
cdr3_aa: CASRHSKGDTQYF

d_call: NA
v_call: TRBV3-1/TRBV3-2
j_call: TRBJ1-4
clone_size: once
cdr3_nt: TGTGCCAGCAGCCTGGGGGAGGGGAATGAAAAACTGTTTTTT
cdr3_aa: CASSLGEGNEKLFF

d_call: NA
v_call: TRBV18
j_call: TRBJ2-1
clone_size: NA
cdr3_nt: TGTGCCAGCTCACCACGGGCGGTGGCCTACAATGAGCAGTTCTTC
cdr3_aa: CASSPRAVAYNEQFF

d_call: NA
v_call: TRBV4-3
j_call: TRBJ2-2
clone_size: NA
cdr3_nt: TGCGCCAGCAGCCAGGACTACACCGGGGAGCTGTTTTTT
cdr3_aa: CASSQDYTGELFF

d_call: NA
v_call: TRBV29-1
j_call: TRBJ1-2
clone_size: NA
cdr3_nt: TGCAGCGTTGAGCAAGTACGCGGCTACACCTTC
cdr3_aa: CSVEQVRGYTF

d_call: TRBD2
v_call: TRBV4-1
j_call: TRBJ2-1
clone_size: NA
cdr3_nt: TGCGCCAGCAGCTTCACTAGCGGGGGGGCCTATGAGCAGTTCTTC
cdr3_aa: CASSFTSGGAYEQFF

d_call: NA
v_call: TRBV6-2/TRBV6-3
j_call: TRBJ2-7
clone_size: NA
cdr3_nt: TGTGCCAGCAGTTTTCGTTTAGGGGAGACTTACGAGCAGTACTTC
cdr3_aa: CASSFRLGETYEQYF

d_call: NA
v_call: TRBV5-1
j_call: TRBJ1-2
clone_size: NA
cdr3_nt: TGCGCCAGCAACCGACAGGCGACATGGGAGGGCTACACCTTC
cdr3_aa: CASNRQATWEGYTF

d_call: NA
v_call: TRBV19
j_call: TRBJ2-7
clone_size: few
cdr3_nt: TGTGCCAGTAGGGAGCAGGGGTCCTACGAGCAGTACTTC
cdr3_aa: CASREQGSYEQYF

d_call: TRBD1
v_call: TRBV6-5
j_call: TRBJ2-7
clone_size: NA
cdr3_nt: TGTGCCAGCAGTTCCCCTGGACAGGGGGACTACGAGCAGTACTTC
cdr3_aa: CASSSPGQGDYEQYF

d_call: NA
v_call: TRBV4-2
j_call: TRBJ1-2
clone_size: NA
cdr3_nt: TGTGCCAGCAGCCTGCACAGGGAAAACTATGGCTACACCTTC
cdr3_aa: CASSLHRENYGYTF

d_call: NA
v_call: TRBV6-5
j_call: TRBJ2-5
clone_size: NA
cdr3_nt: TGTGCCAGCAGTTACGGGGGCTTCGAGGGGGAGACCCAGTACTTC
cdr3_aa: CASSYGGFEGETQYF

d_call: NA
v_call: TRBV18
j_call: TRBJ2-1
clone_size: NA
cdr3_nt: TGTGCCAGCTCACCATACGGGGGGCGGGATGAGCAGTTCTTC
cdr3_aa: CASSPYGGRDEQFF

d_call: NA
v_call: TRBV28
j_call: TRBJ1-2
clone_size: NA
cdr3_nt: TGTGCCAGCAGTTGGGATAGGGGCCCGAGCACGGGCTACACCTTC
cdr3_aa: CASSWDRGPSTGYTF

d_call: NA
v_call: TRBV21-1
j_call: TRBJ2-2
clone_size: NA
cdr3_nt: TGTGCCAGCAGCCCTCCGATCAACACCGGGGAGCTGTTTTTT
cdr3_aa: CASSPPINTGELFF

d_call: NA
v_call: TRBV6-5
j_call: TRBJ2-7
clone_size: NA
cdr3_nt: TGTGCCAGCAGCGTGGGATCCATCTACGAGCAGTACTTC
cdr3_aa: CASSVGSIYEQYF

d_call: NA
v_call: TRBV7-9
j_call: TRBJ2-7
clone_size: NA
cdr3_nt: TGTGCCAGCAGCTCCCAGTCAGGCTACGAGCAGTACTTC
cdr3_aa: CASSSQSGYEQYF

d_call: NA
v_call: TRBV11-2
j_call: TRBJ1-2
clone_size: once
cdr3_nt: TGTGCCAGCAGCTTAGAACGGGGAACGCATGGCTACACCTTC
cdr3_aa: CASSLERGTHGYTF

d_call: NA
v_call: TRBV5-4
j_call: TRBJ2-5
clone_size: NA
cdr3_nt: TGTGCCAGCAGACCCTATAGCGCCCCTGAGACCCAGTACTTC
cdr3_aa: CASRPYSAPETQYF

d_call: TRBD2
v_call: TRBV5-1
j_call: TRBJ2-3
clone_size: NA
cdr3_nt: TGCGCCAGCAGCCCCGGACTAGTGACAGATACGCAGTATTTT
cdr3_aa: CASSPGLVTDTQYF

d_call: NA
v_call: TRBV19
j_call: TRBJ1-3
clone_size: many
cdr3_nt: TGTGCCACCGCCGACTCGAGCTCTGGAAACACCATATATTTT
cdr3_aa: CATADSSSGNTIYF

d_call: NA
v_call: TRBV19
j_call: TRBJ1-1
clone_size: NA
cdr3_nt: TGTGCCAGTAGACCACAGGCGTCCCCAGAAGCTTTCTTT
cdr3_aa: CASRPQASPEAFF

d_call: NA
v_call: TRBV7-8
j_call: TRBJ1-1
clone_size: NA
cdr3_nt: TGTGCCAGCAGCTGGGACACCGACACTGAAGCTTTCTTT
cdr3_aa: CASSWDTDTEAFF

d_call: NA
v_call: TRBV3-1/TRBV3-2
j_call: TRBJ2-3
clone_size: NA
cdr3_nt: TGTGCCAGCAGCCCCTCCCGGGTCCCGCAGTATTTT
cdr3_aa: CASSPSRVPQYF

d_call: NA
v_call: TRBV30
j_call: TRBJ1-1
clone_size: NA
cdr3_nt: TGTGCCTGGAGTGTCCCCGAATCTGAAGCTTTCTTT
cdr3_aa: CAWSVPESEAFF

d_call: NA
v_call: TRBV27
j_call: TRBJ2-7
clone_size: NA
cdr3_nt: TGTGCCAGCAGTTCAGGGTTCTACGAGCAGTACTTC
cdr3_aa: CASSSGFYEQYF

d_call: NA
v_call: TRBV30
j_call: TRBJ1-5
clone_size: NA
cdr3_nt: TGTGCCTGGAGTGTAGGAGGGCTTTCTAGCAATCAGCCCCAGCATTTT
cdr3_aa: CAWSVGGLSSNQPQHF

d_call: NA
v_call: TRBV25-1
j_call: TRBJ1-1
clone_size: NA
cdr3_nt: TGTGCCAGCAGTGTTCGGGCGGCCCCAGCTTTCTTT
cdr3_aa: CASSVRAAPAFF

d_call: NA
v_call: TRBV28
j_call: TRBJ2-7
clone_size: NA
cdr3_nt: TGTGCCAGCACGGCGGGTCGGTACGAGCAGTACTTC
cdr3_aa: CASTAGRYEQYF

d_call: NA
v_call: TRBV27
j_call: TRBJ1-2
clone_size: NA
cdr3_nt: TGTGCCAGCAGCCCTAAGGTTCAAACAGTGTTTAACTATGGCTACACCTTC
cdr3_aa: CASSPKVQTVFNYGYTF

d_call: NA
v_call: TRBV9
j_call: TRBJ1-3
clone_size: NA
cdr3_nt: TGTGCCAGCAGCGCGTGGGGGACTTCGGCCATATATTTT
cdr3_aa: CASSAWGTSAIYF

d_call: NA
v_call: TRBV6-2/TRBV6-3
j_call: TRBJ1-1
clone_size: NA
cdr3_nt: TGTGCCAGCAGTTTCGACGGAGTAATGAACACTGAAGCTTTCTTT
cdr3_aa: CASSFDGVMNTEAFF

d_call: NA
v_call: TRBV21-1
j_call: TRBJ1-5
clone_size: NA
cdr3_nt: TGTGCCACCCGATCAGGGGAGGGGTATAGCAATCAGCCCCAGCATTTT
cdr3_aa: CATRSGEGYSNQPQHF

d_call: NA
v_call: TRBV5-7
j_call: TRBJ2-1
clone_size: NA
cdr3_nt: TGTGCCAGCAGCTTGTCACTGGACCGAAGTGGGGGCAATGAGCAGTTCTTC
cdr3_aa: CASSLSLDRSGGNEQFF

d_call: NA
v_call: TRBV13
j_call: TRBJ2-1
clone_size: NA
cdr3_nt: TGTGCCAGCAGCTTGGGCGGGGGCTCGTACAATGAGCAGTTCTTC
cdr3_aa: CASSLGGGSYNEQFF

d_call: TRBD1
v_call: TRBV2
j_call: TRBJ1-1
clone_size: NA
cdr3_nt: TGTGCCAGCAGTGAGGGGACAGGGGGATTTGAAGCTTTCTTT
cdr3_aa: CASSEGTGGFEAFF

d_call: NA
v_call: TRBV24-1
j_call: TRBJ1-5
clone_size: NA
cdr3_nt: TGTGCCACCAGTGATTTGTTAGGGGTGAGTAATCAGCCCCAGCATTTT
cdr3_aa: CATSDLLGVSNQPQHF

d_call: TRBD2
v_call: TRBV3-1/TRBV3-2
j_call: TRBJ2-3
clone_size: NA
cdr3_nt: TGTGCCAGCAGCCAAGGGGGTAGCGGGGGGGTCCCGCAGTATTTT
cdr3_aa: CASSQGGSGGVPQYF

d_call: TRBD1
v_call: TRBV4-3
j_call: TRBJ1-1
clone_size: NA
cdr3_nt: TGCGCCAGCAGCAAAAGGGACAGGTTGAACACTGAAGCTTTCTTT
cdr3_aa: CASSKRDRLNTEAFF

d_call: NA
v_call: TRBV6-1
j_call: TRBJ1-2
clone_size: NA
cdr3_nt: TGTGCCAGCAGTGAAGCGGCAGGGTTTGGCTACACCTTC
cdr3_aa: CASSEAAGFGYTF

d_call: TRBD1
v_call: TRBV6-5
j_call: TRBJ1-6
clone_size: NA
cdr3_nt: TGTGCCAGCAGACTTGGGACAGGCGTCTCTCCCCTCCACTTT
cdr3_aa: CASRLGTGVSPLHF

d_call: NA
v_call: TRBV2
j_call: TRBJ1-4
clone_size: once
cdr3_nt: TGTGCCAGCAGTGTTTATCTCGGGCAGGGTGACGCAAAACTGTTTTTT
cdr3_aa: CASSVYLGQGDAKLFF